The 4 T cell receptor beta chains in this list originate from one sample, sequenced in a study of blood T cell repertoires in COVID-19. The method was immunoSEQ multiplex PCR; TCRdb's version includes in-frame clones alone and lacks a portion of them. Altogether under 150,000 clones are present, around 80% being singletons, with the ten largest covering 5%. Sequencing was carried out using peripheral blood. All receptors derive from a woman aged 45-65 years with acute or convalescent COVID-19.

V and J are TRBV10-3 and TRBJ2-1, with TRBD1 matching over 8 bases. CDR3 length: 15 amino acids. Looked up from germline, CDR1 is ENHRY and CDR2 is SYGVKD. V lost 0 bases to trimming and J lost 8 bases; unmatched junction nucleotides: 6. This CDR3 is CAISESDRVADEQFF. The CDR3 DNA is TGTGCCATCAGTGAGTCGGACAGGGTTGCCGATGAGCAGTTCTTC.

The rearrangement uses TRBV7-3 and TRBJ1-1; D not resolved. The V gene's germline CDR1 is SGHTA and CDR2 FQGTGA. The CDR3 consists of 14 residues. V lost 1 base to trimming and J lost 7 bases, with 13 bases between them. CDR3 sequence reads: CASSLSISGNEAFF. Here the CDR3 DNA reads TGTGCCAGCAGCTTAAGTATAAGTGGCAATGAAGCTTTCTTT.

This chain joins TRBV6-6 and TRBJ1-6; D is unresolved. This CDR3 spans 14 amino acids. Germline V gene sequence: CDR1 MNHNY, CDR2 SVGAGI (reference sequence). The V and J ends lost 2 bases and 10 bases respectively, with 12 bases between them. DNA for the CDR3: TGTGCCAGCAGTTACGGTTTGCGCGGGTCACCCCTCCACTTT. Translated, it gives CASSYGLRGSPLHF.

The gene calls are TRBV6-4 and TRBJ2-7, with a weak D call TRBD2 (6 bases). Trimming took off 6 bases at V and 7 bases at J, with 16 bases between the two ends. Germline loops: CDR1 MRHNA, CDR2 SNTAGT. This CDR3 is 13 amino acids long. CDR3 nucleotides: TGTGCCAGCAGAGAGACCGGGAGCGGGGAGCAGTACTTC. Translating it yields CASRETGSGEQYF.